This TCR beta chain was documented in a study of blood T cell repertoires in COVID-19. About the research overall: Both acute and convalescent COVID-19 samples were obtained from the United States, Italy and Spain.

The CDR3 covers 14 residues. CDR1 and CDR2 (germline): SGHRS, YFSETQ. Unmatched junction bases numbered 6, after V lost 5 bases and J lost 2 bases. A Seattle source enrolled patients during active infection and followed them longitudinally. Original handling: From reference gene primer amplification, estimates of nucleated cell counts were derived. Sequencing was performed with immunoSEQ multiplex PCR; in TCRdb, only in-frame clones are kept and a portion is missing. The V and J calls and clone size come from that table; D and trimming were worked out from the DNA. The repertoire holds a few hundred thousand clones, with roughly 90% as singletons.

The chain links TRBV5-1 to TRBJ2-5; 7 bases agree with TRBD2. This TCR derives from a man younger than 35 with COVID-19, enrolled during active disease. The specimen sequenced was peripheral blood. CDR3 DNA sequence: TGCGCCAGCAGTTATAGCGGGCGTCAAGAGACCCAGTACTTC. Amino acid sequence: CASSYSGRQETQYF.